This is a list of T cell receptor beta chains from one sample in a study of breast tumors, draining lymph nodes, adjacent tissues. From the multiplex PCR reads, TCRdb called clonotypes with MiXCR, one entry per CDR3 protein. The sample holds approximately 130,000 distinct CDR3 sequences, approximately 22% seen once. Sample: axillary lymph node tissue. These receptors were collected from a female donor with breast cancer. Some clones in this sample may be carry-over from other donors' samples. CDR3s include the opening cysteine and the closing phenylalanine or tryptophan. D genes are given only for firm matches. Size is omitted from some rows. Given values are once, few, many or a class for expanded clones.

cdr3_nt	cdr3_aa	clone_size	v_call	j_call	d_call	cdr3_length
TGTGCCATCAGTTCCGCTCGGGGGACTAGCACGTACGAGCAGTACTTC	CAISSARGTSTYEQYF	many	TRBV10-3	TRBJ2-7	TRBD2	16
TGCGCCAGCAGCCCCCTTAAATCCGGGAGTCCCCACACCGGGGAGCTGTTTTTT	CASSPLKSGSPHTGELFF	many	TRBV5-1	TRBJ2-2	-	18
TGTGCCAGCAGCCAACTTTCGGGACTTAACAATGAGCAGTTCTTC	CASSQLSGLNNEQFF	many	TRBV7-8	TRBJ2-1	-	15
TGTGCCTGGAGTCTCCCGGGGTCGAGGTCCTACAATGAGCAGTTCTTC	CAWSLPGSRSYNEQFF	many	TRBV30	TRBJ2-1	-	16
TGTGCCAGCAGCTCTAGCGGGAGGGCCGAGCAGTACTTC	CASSSSGRAEQYF	many	TRBV7-9	TRBJ2-7	TRBD2	13
TGTGCCAGCAGCTTAACGAGGGACAGGGGGAACACCGGGGAGCTGTTTTTT	CASSLTRDRGNTGELFF	many	TRBV7-3	TRBJ2-2	TRBD1	17
TGCAGTGCTAGAGAACGGCATACGCAGTATTTT	CSARERHTQYF	many	TRBV20-1	TRBJ2-3	-	11
TGCAGTGCTAGCGACGAATTCCTAGCGGGAGTTGAGACCCAGTACTTC	CSASDEFLAGVETQYF	many	TRBV20-1	TRBJ2-5	TRBD2	16
TGTGCCAGCAGCTTAGATAGGAGGGCTAGCGGCCAAGAGACCCAGTACTTC	CASSLDRRASGQETQYF	many	TRBV11-2	TRBJ2-5	TRBD2	17
TGTGCCAGCAGCTCCCTAACCTTGACAGGGGGCAGGAAGACCCAGTACTTC	CASSSLTLTGGRKTQYF	many	TRBV7-9	TRBJ2-5	TRBD1	17
TGTGCCAGCAGTGATACAGGGACTGAAGCTTTCTTT	CASSDTGTEAFF	-	TRBV7-9	TRBJ1-1	-	12
TGCAGTGCTAGACTTTACTCCGCGAGCTCCTACAATGAGCAGTTCTTC	CSARLYSASSYNEQFF	many	TRBV20-1	TRBJ2-1	-	16
TGTGCCAGCAGATCCTATAGAATGAACACTGAAGCTTTCTTT	CASRSYRMNTEAFF	-	TRBV28	TRBJ1-1	-	14
TGCAGTGCTAGCAGTATGGCAGGTCTTGTTAGCAATCAGCCCCAGCATTTT	CSASSMAGLVSNQPQHF	many	TRBV20-1	TRBJ1-5	-	17
TGTGCCAGCACCCGTGGGATGGCGAACACTGAAGCTTTCTTT	CASTRGMANTEAFF	-	TRBV6-1	TRBJ1-1	-	14
TGTGCCAGCAGACAGTTGACAGTTAATCAGCCCCAGCATTTT	CASRQLTVNQPQHF	few	TRBV6-2/TRBV6-3	TRBJ1-5	-	14
TGTGCCTGGAGTGTCTTCCGGGACAGGGGCCACGAGCAGTACTTC	CAWSVFRDRGHEQYF	few	TRBV30	TRBJ2-7	TRBD1	15
TGCGCCAGCAGTGCCGGGTATGGCTACACCTTC	CASSAGYGYTF	many	TRBV10-2	TRBJ1-2	-	11
TGTGCCAGCAGTTTGTCGGGGGGTAGAGAGGAGCTGTTTTTT	CASSLSGGREELFF	-	TRBV28	TRBJ2-2	TRBD2	14
TGCGCCAGCAGCTCCGAGGGGGGAGGCACAGATACGCAGTATTTT	CASSSEGGGTDTQYF	many	TRBV5-1	TRBJ2-3	-	15
TGTGCCAGCAGTTTATACACATTCAACACAGATACGCAGTATTTT	CASSLYTFNTDTQYF	few	TRBV28	TRBJ2-3	-	15
TGCGCCAGCAGCCAACCTCAGGGAGGGAATTCACCCCTCCACTTT	CASSQPQGGNSPLHF	many	TRBV4-1	TRBJ1-6	-	15
TGTGCCAGTACGGAAGTGAACACCGGGGAGCTGTTTTTT	CASTEVNTGELFF	many	TRBV19	TRBJ2-2	-	13
TGTGCCAGCAGTTTGTCAGCAGGGGGCTATAGCACAGATACGCAGTATTTT	CASSLSAGGYSTDTQYF	few	TRBV28	TRBJ2-3	TRBD1	17
TGCAGTGCTTACAGCGTTTCCTACGAGCAGTACTTC	CSAYSVSYEQYF	many	TRBV20-1	TRBJ2-7	-	12
TGTGCCACCAGTGCCAGCGGGGTCTCCTACGAGCAGTACTTC	CATSASGVSYEQYF	many	TRBV24-1	TRBJ2-7	TRBD2	14
TGTGCCAGCACACTAGCGGAAAACAATGAGCAGTTCTTC	CASTLAENNEQFF	many	TRBV6-1	TRBJ2-1	TRBD2	13
TGTGCCAGCAGCTTAGGTGCAGCCTCCTATAATTCACCCCTCCACTTT	CASSLGAASYNSPLHF	many	TRBV11-3	TRBJ1-6	-	16
TGCAGTGGGGTGACCCCCCAAGACTACAATGAGCAGTTCTTC	CSGVTPQDYNEQFF	many	TRBV20-1	TRBJ2-1	-	14
TGTGCCTGGCTCGACGGCCGCACAGATACGCAGTATTTT	CAWLDGRTDTQYF	many	TRBV30	TRBJ2-3	-	13
TGTGCCAGCAGTGGGACGGGACAGACAGCTCGAACCCGAGGGGCTTTCTTT	CASSGTGQTARTRGAFF	-	TRBV25-1	TRBJ1-1	TRBD1	17
TGTGCCAGTAGAACTCAGACTAGCGGGAGGGAAAATGAGCAGTTCTTC	CASRTQTSGRENEQFF	few	TRBV19	TRBJ2-1	TRBD2	16
TGTGCCAGCAGCCAGGCCGGGACAGGGTCGGAGACCCAGTACTTC	CASSQAGTGSETQYF	many	TRBV7-9	TRBJ2-5	TRBD1	15
TGTGCCAGCAGCGTCGGACTAGCGGGAGTGTATGAGCAGTTCTTC	CASSVGLAGVYEQFF	many	TRBV9	TRBJ2-1	TRBD2	15
TGTGCCAGTAGTACCCGGGCGGGGGATCTTAGTGGCTACACCTTC	CASSTRAGDLSGYTF	many	TRBV19	TRBJ1-2	-	15
TGCGCCAGCAGCTTGGAGGTCTCGGGGCGAGGGGAGACCCAGTACTTC	CASSLEVSGRGETQYF	many	TRBV5-1	TRBJ2-5	-	16
TGTGCCATCAACCAGGACAGGAGCAACACTGAAGCTTTCTTT	CAINQDRSNTEAFF	-	TRBV6-5	TRBJ1-1	TRBD1	14
TGTGCCAGCAGCCCCGTCCTTTTGACCGGCAGGTTT	CASSPVLLTGRF	many	TRBV7-8	TRBJ2-3	-	12
TGTGCCATCAGCGGGGGCGGGATCAACTACAATGAGCGGTTCTTC	CAISGGGINYNERFF	-	TRBV10-3	TRBJ2-1	-	15
TGTGCCATCAGTGAAGTGGTCAGCCCCATCCCGAACACTGAAGCTTTCTTT	CAISEVVSPIPNTEAFF	few	TRBV10-3	TRBJ1-1	-	17
TGTGCCAGCAGTTTGGGGATGGGGGGCGAGCAGTACTTC	CASSLGMGGEQYF	many	TRBV11-1	TRBJ2-7	-	13
TGTGCCAGCAGTTCCGGAATAGCGGGAGGCAATGAGCAGTTCTTC	CASSSGIAGGNEQFF	many	TRBV6-2/TRBV6-3	TRBJ2-1	TRBD2	15
TGTGCCACCTCATTCGGGGAGACCCAGTACTTC	CATSFGETQYF	many	TRBV10-3	TRBJ2-5	-	11
TGTGCCATCAGTGAGTCGGGCTTCGGGGGGCCCCAGCATTTT	CAISESGFGGPQHF	few	TRBV10-3	TRBJ1-5	-	14
TGTGCCAGTGCTCCCCTCGGGACAGGGGGTCGCAGCTCCTACGAGCAGTACTTC	CASAPLGTGGRSSYEQYF	few	TRBV19	TRBJ2-7	TRBD1	18
TGCAGTGCCTGGACTAGCGGGAGCTACGAGCAGTACTTC	CSAWTSGSYEQYF	many	TRBV20-1	TRBJ2-7	TRBD2	13
TGTGCCACCAGCAGGATGGACACAAGCTATGGCTACACCTTC	CATSRMDTSYGYTF	many	TRBV15	TRBJ1-2	-	14
TGTGCCAGCAGAGGCATGGGTTGGCCCCAGCATTTT	CASRGMGWPQHF	-	TRBV2	TRBJ1-5	-	12
TGCAGTGCTAGAAAACGACAGGGGGACTACGAGCAGTACTTC	CSARKRQGDYEQYF	many	TRBV20-1	TRBJ2-7	TRBD1	14
TGTGCCAGCAGCTCTCTTCCCGGGGACCGGGTCTACGAGCAGTACTTC	CASSSLPGDRVYEQYF	many	TRBV5-5	TRBJ2-7	-	16
TGTGCCAGTAGTATCAGGGGCAATCAGCCCCAGCATTTT	CASSIRGNQPQHF	many	TRBV19	TRBJ1-5	-	13